In this sample, the clone carrying this TCR beta chain turned up once. Assay: immunoSEQ multiplex PCR; the TCRdb copy retains only in-frame clones and omits some. The table shows 400,000 to 550,000 clones, with approximately 90% occurring only once. The germline V gene encodes CDR1 SGHTA and CDR2 FQGNSA. The CDR3 length is 13 residues. Trimming at V came to 3 bases and at J to 4 bases, leaving 3 bases not matched to a gene. The sample originates from a study of blood T cell repertoires in COVID-19. Study in general: The origin of the acute and convalescent COVID-19 samples was the United States, Italy and Spain.

Sequencing was carried out using peripheral blood. This TCR was sampled from a woman between 25 and 40 years old with acute or convalescent COVID-19. This chain connects TRBV7-2 to TRBJ2-7; 7 bases map to TRBD1. The DNA of the CDR3 is TGTGCCAGCAGCTTCCTACAGGGGTACGAGCAGTACTTC. Its protein is CASSFLQGYEQYF.